This entry lists 24 T cell receptor beta chains sequenced from one sample in a study of blood T cells in healthy people across ages. A second about 7 to 11 cycle PCR used barcoded and J-beta primers. From the 5' RACE reads, TCRdb called clonotypes with MiXCR, one entry per CDR3 protein. The data show some 760,000 distinct CDR3 sequences, 20% to 25% seen once. These data also featured in a second study, about T cells of mothers and their children.

The source material was blood. The receptors were gathered from a boy younger than 18 in good health.

A few counts support this clonotype. V usage is TRBV7-9 and J usage is TRBJ2-5; 9 positions match TRBD1. Matching the DNA end better, TRBJ2-7 makes the J call doubtful. CDR1 and CDR2 (germline): SEHNR, FQNEAQ (reference sequence). The CDR3 is 16 residues long. The CDR3 region is CASRIKPGTGSHEQYF. CDR3 sequence (DNA): TGTGCCAGCAGGATAAAACCCGGGACAGGGTCCCACGAGCAGTACTTC.

The J gene is TRBJ2-1, the V gene TRBV5-1, with 15 nucleotides matching TRBD2. CDR1 is SGHRS, CDR2 YFSETQ, per germline. This CDR3 is 15 amino acids long. V shed 7 bases and J 4 bases; nucleotides not matched to a gene: 3. CDR3 DNA: TGCGCCAGCGGACTAGCGGGGGGGCTGTACAATGAGCAGTTCTTC. This gives the protein CASGLAGGLYNEQFF.

The CDR3 sequence: CASSVPRQGKREKLFF. In DNA, the CDR3 is TGTGCCAGCAGTGTACCCAGACAGGGGAAGAGGGAAAAACTGTTTTTT. This chain joins TRBV25-1 and TRBJ1-4, with 8 bases lining up with TRBD1. CDR3 length equals 16 residues. Germline V lookup: CDR1 MGHDK, CDR2 SYGVNS. V shed 4 bases and J 8 bases; nucleotides not matched to a gene: 12.

The chain carries TRBV29-1 and TRBJ1-1; a possible D gene is TRBD1 (5 bases). The germline V gene encodes CDR1 SQVTM and CDR2 ANQGSEA. V lost 3 bases and J 3 bases, leaving 8 bases between the germline ends. The CDR3 is 12 residues long. The CDR3, as DNA: TGCAGCGTTGACGGGGGAGACACTGAAGCTTTCTTT. Its translation: CSVDGGDTEAFF.

V is TRBV20-1 and J is TRBJ2-1; TRBD1 matches 8 bases. This CDR3 has 13 amino acids. The junction had 6 bases not matched to a gene; V was cut back by 5 bases and J by 6 bases. CDR1 is DFQATT, CDR2 SNEGSKA, per germline (reference sequence). In DNA form, the CDR3 reads TGCAGTGCTGACGGACAGGGTTTCAATGAGCAGTTCTTC. This codes for CSADGQGFNEQFF.

This clonotype was seen a few times. The J gene is TRBJ2-3, the V gene TRBV5-6, with 11 positions matching TRBD1. V lost 0 bases, J lost 5 bases, and 8 bases stayed unmatched. The CDR3 runs to 17 residues. The germline gives CDR1 SGHDT, CDR2 YYEEEE. The CDR3 sequence is CASSLGLWTGGEDTQYF. The CDR3 coding sequence is TGTGCCAGCAGCTTGGGCTTGTGGACAGGGGGCGAAGATACGCAGTATTTT.

This chain uses TRBV12-5 with TRBJ1-4; D unclear. The CDR3 totals 14 residues. Trimming took 2 bases from V and 4 from J, leaving 8 bases between them. Germline V lookup: CDR1 LGHNT, CDR2 FRNRAP. The CDR3 spells CASGLWEGNEKLFF. CDR3 in DNA: TGTGCTAGTGGTTTGTGGGAAGGTAATGAAAAACTGTTTTTT. Drawing the rest from reference TRBV12-5 and TRBJ1-4, the complete variable domain is DARVTQTPRHKVTEMGQEVTMRCQPILGHNTVFWYRQTMMQGLELLAYFRNRAPLDDSGMPKDRFSAEMPDATLATLKIQPSEPRDSAVYFCASGLWEGNEKLFFGSGTQLSVL.

The CDR3 DNA is TGTGCCAGCAGTTTATACGGGCCAGGGATTAATGAAAAACTGTTTTTT. This encodes CASSLYGPGINEKLFF. The chain couples TRBV28 to TRBJ1-4; tentative D call: TRBD1 (5 bases). Germline CDR1 is MDHEN and CDR2 is SYDVKM. This CDR3 is built from 16 residues. The V and J ends lost 1 base and 4 bases respectively, with 13 bases between them.

The J gene is TRBJ2-1, the V gene TRBV24-1, with 9 bases that match TRBD1. The V and J ends lost 5 bases and 7 bases, in that order; junction bases with no gene match: 2. CDR3 length: 13 residues. Looked up from germline, CDR1 is KGHDR and CDR2 is SFDVKD. CDR3 bases: TGTGCCACCAGTGGGGACAGGGAGAATGAGCAGTTCTTC. Protein product: CATSGDRENEQFF.

This clonotype was seen a handful of times. The rearrangement links TRBV12-3 or TRBV12-4 to TRBJ2-1; D is perhaps TRBD1 (5 bases). The better agreement between TRBJ2-5 and the DNA end casts doubt on the J call. The CDR3 runs 14 residues. The CDR3 DNA sequence: TGTGCCAGCAGTCTCCGACCCCCAGGGGAGACCCAGTACTTC. Translating gives CASSLRPPGETQYF.

V and J are TRBV25-1 and TRBJ2-3, with a tentative D call TRBD2 (7 bases). This CDR3 is 12 amino acids long. Trimming left V 9 bases short and J 2 bases short, with 9 bases between. Germline V gene data show CDR1 as MGHDK and CDR2 as SYGVNS. CDR3 loop: CASGGATDTQYF. DNA of the CDR3: TGTGCCAGTGGGGGGGCCACAGATACGCAGTATTTT.

This clonotype turned up a few times. The rearrangement uses TRBV20-1 and TRBJ2-7; 14 bases map to TRBD2. Germline-derived CDR1 and CDR2 are DFQATT and SNEGSKA (reference sequence). The CDR3 is made up of 16 amino acids. Trimming removed 6 bases from V and 2 bases from J; junction bases left unmatched: 9. CDR3 in amino acids: CSAPGLAGVGAYEQYF. DNA of the CDR3: TGCAGTGCCCCGGGACTAGCGGGAGTGGGGGCCTACGAGCAGTACTTC.

The V gene is TRBV6-5, the J gene TRBJ1-4; no clear D. Looked up from germline, CDR1 is MNHEY and CDR2 is SVGAGI. The CDR3 runs 15 residues. V was clipped by 6 bases and J by 0 bases, with 11 bases between them. CDR3 sequence reads: CASSRTRATNEKLFF. The CDR3, as DNA: TGTGCCAGCAGCCGTACTCGTGCAACTAATGAAAAACTGTTTTTT.

The rearrangement uses TRBV29-1 and TRBJ2-5; D not certain. The J call may be incorrect, as the DNA end agrees better with TRBJ2-1. Germline CDR1 reads SQVTM; CDR2 reads ANQGSEA. This CDR3 is built from 14 residues. The CDR3 protein is CSVEDIQEYNEQFF. The CDR3 nucleotides are TGCAGCGTTGAAGATATCCAGGAATACAATGAGCAGTTCTTC.

The V gene is TRBV7-3, the J gene TRBJ2-6; no definite D call. The V gene's germline CDR1 is SGHTA and CDR2 FQGTGA. The CDR3 extends over 15 amino acids. V was shortened by 4 bases and J by 0 bases, with 7 bases between the two germline ends. CDR3 protein: CASSSPSSGANVLTF. The DNA of the CDR3 is TGTGCCAGCAGCTCCCCCAGCTCTGGGGCCAACGTCCTGACTTTC.

This clonotype came up a few times. The rearrangement uses TRBV5-1 and TRBJ2-2; 10 bases are shared with TRBD2. The CDR3 runs to 18 residues. V lost 2 bases and J lost 2; bases outside the gene matches: 9. Germline V CDR1 and CDR2: SGHRS, YFSETQ. The CDR3 bases are TGCGCCAGCAGCTTCTTACCTAGCGGGAGCCACAACACCGGGGAGCTGTTTTTT. It encodes CASSFLPSGSHNTGELFF.

The chain uses TRBV5-1 and TRBJ1-3; D remains ambiguous. V was cut by 9 bases and J by 3 bases, with 16 bases left in between. Germline V gene sequence: CDR1 SGHRS, CDR2 YFSETQ. The CDR3 runs 14 residues. The CDR3 reads CATKEYPFGNTIYF. As DNA, the CDR3 is TGCGCCACTAAAGAGTACCCATTTGGAAACACCATATATTTT.

This clonotype has only a few counts. The chain combines TRBV5-1 with TRBJ2-3; TRBD2 is a possible D gene (6 bases). CDR3 length equals 15 residues. CDR1 and CDR2 from the germline V gene are SGHRS and YFSETQ. V was clipped by 0 bases and J by 0 bases, with 8 bases between them. The chain's CDR3 is CASSLVAGSTDTQYF. CDR3 nucleotide sequence: TGCGCCAGCAGCTTGGTCGCGGGGAGCACAGATACGCAGTATTTT.

This rearrangement joins TRBV6-5 to TRBJ2-7; D is undetermined. The CDR3 contains 15 residues. The ends were cut back, 2 bases at V and 4 bases at J, with 15 bases in the middle. Germline lookup yields CDR1 MNHEY and CDR2 SVGAGI. The chain's CDR3 is CASSYGQGSAYEQYF. The CDR3 DNA is TGTGCCAGCAGTTACGGGCAAGGAAGCGCTTACGAGCAGTACTTC.

In its sample, this clonotype was seen a few times. This CDR3 is CSAARTGSYEQYF. DNA for the CDR3: TGCAGTGCCGCTAGGACAGGCTCCTACGAGCAGTACTTC. This chain joins TRBV20-1 and TRBJ2-7; 7 bases match TRBD1. V lost 6 bases to trimming and J lost 0 bases; unmatched junction nucleotides: 5. This CDR3 comprises 13 residues. Per germline, CDR1 DFQATT and CDR2 SNEGSKA (reference sequence).

This clonotype was seen a handful of times. The rearrangement uses TRBV7-9 and TRBJ2-1; 7 bases are shared with TRBD1. Trimming cost V 7 bases and J 5 bases; bases outside gene matches: 5. Germline CDR1 is SEHNR and CDR2 is FQNEAQ (reference sequence). The CDR3 totals 13 residues. The CDR3 here is CASTGTGDNEQFF. In DNA, the CDR3 is TGTGCCAGCACCGGTACAGGGGACAATGAGCAGTTCTTC.

This chain joins TRBV14 and TRBJ2-7; 9 bases line up with TRBD1. This CDR3 has 15 residues. Germline CDR1 SGHDN, CDR2 FVKESK. V was pared by 4 bases and J by 1 base, with 5 bases of the junction left unmatched. CDR3 in DNA: TGTGCCAGCAGCCCTGGACAGGGGAGGTCCTACGAGCAGTACTTC. Encoded protein: CASSPGQGRSYEQYF.

In this sample, this clonotype turned up a few times. The gene calls are TRBV20-1 and TRBJ1-6; D is perhaps TRBD1 (5 bases). In germline, CDR1 is DFQATT, CDR2 SNEGSKA (reference sequence). Trimming pared 1 base from V and 10 bases from J, leaving 14 bases between. This CDR3 comprises 14 residues. CDR3 nucleotide sequence: TGCAGTGCTAGAGTCGGGCAGGGCGCCTCACCCCTCCACTTT. Its protein is CSARVGQGASPLHF.

This chain links TRBV7-9 with TRBJ2-5; 7 bases agree with TRBD1. V lost 4 bases, J lost 3 bases, and 8 bases stayed unmatched. Germline V lookup: CDR1 SEHNR, CDR2 FQNEAQ (reference sequence). This CDR3 is 15 amino acids long. In nucleotides, the CDR3 is TGTGCCAGCAGCTCCGACAGGGAAAACAAAGAGACCCAGTACTTC. Amino acid sequence: CASSSDRENKETQYF. The full variable domain, completed using reference TRBV7-9 and TRBJ2-5, is DTGVSQNPRHKITKRGQNVTFRCDPISEHNRLYWYRQTLGQGPEFLTYFQNEAQLEKSRLLSDRFSAERPKGSFSTLEIQRTEQGDSAMYLCASSSDRENKETQYFGPGTRLLVL.